Presented here are 5 T cell receptor beta chains from one specimen sequenced in a study of CD8 T cells in ankylosing spondylitis (dated by TCRdb to the late 2010s). What the work shows at the level of the full study, not this receptor alone: Blood from ankylosing spondylitis patients appeared to be characterized by a TCR beta motif made up of seven or eight highly homologous amino acid variants.

These TCRs are of unknown antigen specificity. The library came from 5' RACE. The data were produced on an Illumina HiSeq 2500. TCRdb cleaned the public reads at Q25 with fastp, built clones with MiXCR and kept in-frame beta chains. Here each entry gathers all rows of one CDR3 protein and keeps the most common genes and DNA. This sample has about 440,000 distinct CDR3 sequences in its table, and 17% of those were observed once. The ten top clones hold about 0.94% of the sample. Specimen: blood, either unsorted or a sorted T cell fraction (not recorded which). The receptors originated from a male donor with ankylosing spondylitis.

The gene calls are TRBV5-8 and TRBJ2-2; no definite D call. Trimming cost V 5 bases and J 1 base, with 12 bases left between them. Per germline, CDR1 SGHTS and CDR2 YDEGEE. This CDR3 region has 15 residues. CDR3 sequence (DNA): TGTGCCAGCAGTTTGACCCACAAGAACACCGGGGAGCTGTTTTTT. Protein: CASSLTHKNTGELFF.

The sample holds a few counts of this clonotype. The gene calls are TRBV6-5 and TRBJ1-4; possible D gene TRBD1, 6 bases. The CDR3 loop spans 15 amino acids. Between the trimmed V and J ends, which lost 0 bases and 12 bases, there was a span of 17 bases. CDR1 is MNHEY, CDR2 SVGAGI, per germline. Here the CDR3 reads CASSYSRQGMGELFF. In DNA, the CDR3 is TGTGCCAGCAGTTACTCTCGGCAGGGGATGGGAGAACTGTTTTTT.

The CDR3 region has the DNA TGTGCCAGCAGCCATCCAGGGGGCGCGATCACTGAAGCTTTCTTT. Its translation: CASSHPGGAITEAFF. The V and J genes are TRBV9 and TRBJ1-1, with 8 bases identical to TRBD1. There are 15 residues in the CDR3. V lost 4 bases, J lost 4 bases, and 9 bases stayed unmatched. Germline values: CDR1 SGDLS, CDR2 YYNGEE.

The chain has TRBV7-2 and TRBJ2-4; TRBD1 agrees at 9 bases. V shed 5 bases, J shed 3 bases, and the junction held 2 bases outside the gene matches. The germline V gene encodes CDR1 SGHTA and CDR2 FQGNSA. The CDR3 is 14 residues long. CDR3 nucleotides: TGTGCCAGCAGCCGGACAGGGGTCAAAAACATTCAGTACTTC. It encodes CASSRTGVKNIQYF.

The J gene is TRBJ2-7, the V gene TRBV29-1; tentatively, D is TRBD1 or TRBD2 (5 bases each). The V gene lost 3 bases and the J gene lost 3 bases, with 12 bases spanning the gap. CDR1 SQVTM and CDR2 ANQGSEA come from the germline V gene. The CDR3 is 13 amino acids. CDR3 loop: CSVEGDTGYEQYF. The CDR3 DNA follows: TGCAGCGTTGAGGGGGATACGGGCTACGAGCAGTACTTC.